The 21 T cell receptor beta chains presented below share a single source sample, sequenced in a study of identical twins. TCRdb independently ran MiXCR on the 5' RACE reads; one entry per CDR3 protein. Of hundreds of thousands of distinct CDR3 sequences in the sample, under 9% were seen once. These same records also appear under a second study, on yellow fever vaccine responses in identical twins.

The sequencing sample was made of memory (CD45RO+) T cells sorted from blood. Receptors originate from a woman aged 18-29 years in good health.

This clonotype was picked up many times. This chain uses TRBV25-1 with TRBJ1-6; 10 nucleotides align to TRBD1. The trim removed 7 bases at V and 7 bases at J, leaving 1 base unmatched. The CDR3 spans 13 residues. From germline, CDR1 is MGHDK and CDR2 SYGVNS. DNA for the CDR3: TGTGCCAGCAAGGGACAGGGGAATTCACCCCTCCACTTT. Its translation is CASKGQGNSPLHF.

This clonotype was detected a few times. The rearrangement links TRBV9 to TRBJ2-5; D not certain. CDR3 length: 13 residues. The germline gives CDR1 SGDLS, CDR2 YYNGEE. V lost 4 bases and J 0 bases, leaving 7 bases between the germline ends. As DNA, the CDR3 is TGTGCCAGCAGCAAAAAGTACCAAGAGACCCAGTACTTC. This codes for CASSKKYQETQYF.

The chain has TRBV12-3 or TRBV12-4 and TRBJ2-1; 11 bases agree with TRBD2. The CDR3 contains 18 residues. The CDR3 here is CTCSQGSSGGFLHNEQFF. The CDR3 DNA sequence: TGTACCTGCAGTCAGGGGTCTAGCGGGGGGTTTTTACACAATGAGCAGTTCTTC.

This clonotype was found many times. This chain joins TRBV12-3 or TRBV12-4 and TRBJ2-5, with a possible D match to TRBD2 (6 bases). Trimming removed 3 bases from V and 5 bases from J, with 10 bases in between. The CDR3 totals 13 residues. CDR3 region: CASSFGGIETQYF. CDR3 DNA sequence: TGTGCCAGCAGTTTTGGCGGGATTGAGACCCAGTACTTC.

This CDR3 reads CSASLFNEQFF. The CDR3 bases are TGCAGTGCTAGCCTATTTAATGAGCAGTTCTTC. The chain couples TRBV20-1 to TRBJ2-1, with D unresolved. V dropped 3 bases and J dropped 7 bases, with 7 bases sitting between them. The germline gives CDR1 DFQATT, CDR2 SNEGSKA (reference sequence). The CDR3 runs to 11 residues.

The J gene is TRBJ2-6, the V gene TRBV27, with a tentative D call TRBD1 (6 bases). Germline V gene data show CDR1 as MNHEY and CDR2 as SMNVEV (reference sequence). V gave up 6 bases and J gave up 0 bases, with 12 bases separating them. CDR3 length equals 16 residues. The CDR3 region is CASSRTDLSGANVLTF. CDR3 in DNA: TGTGCCAGCAGCAGGACAGACCTCTCTGGGGCCAACGTCCTGACTTTC.

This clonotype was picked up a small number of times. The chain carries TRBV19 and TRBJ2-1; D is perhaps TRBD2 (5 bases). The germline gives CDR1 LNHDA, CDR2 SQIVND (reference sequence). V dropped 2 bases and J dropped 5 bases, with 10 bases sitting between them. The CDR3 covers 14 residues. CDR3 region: CASSIRAAHNEQFF. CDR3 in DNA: TGTGCCAGTAGTATAAGAGCGGCCCACAATGAGCAGTTCTTC.

The CDR3 is CASSRRVSEKLFF. The DNA for the CDR3 is TGTGCCAGCAGCCGCCGTGTTAGTGAAAAACTGTTTTTT. This sequence joins TRBV14 and TRBJ1-4; no reliable D call. Trimming shortened V by 4 bases and J by 7 bases, and 10 bases separated the two germline ends. The CDR3 consists of 13 residues. Germline assignment: CDR1 SGHDN and CDR2 FVKESK.

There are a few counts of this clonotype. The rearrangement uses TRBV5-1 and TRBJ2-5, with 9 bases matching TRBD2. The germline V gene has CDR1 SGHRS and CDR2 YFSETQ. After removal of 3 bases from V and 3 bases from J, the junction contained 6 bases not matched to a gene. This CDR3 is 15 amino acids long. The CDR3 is CASSSRTSAEETQYF. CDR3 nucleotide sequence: TGCGCCAGCAGCTCACGGACTAGCGCCGAAGAGACCCAGTACTTC.

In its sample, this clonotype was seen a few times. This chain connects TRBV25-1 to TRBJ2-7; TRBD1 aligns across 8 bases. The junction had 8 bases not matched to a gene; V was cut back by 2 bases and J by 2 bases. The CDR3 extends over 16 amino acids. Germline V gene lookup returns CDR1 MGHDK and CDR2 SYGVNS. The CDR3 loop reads CASSEPGQAKPYEQYF. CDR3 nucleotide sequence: TGTGCCAGCAGTGAACCGGGACAGGCAAAACCCTACGAGCAGTACTTC.

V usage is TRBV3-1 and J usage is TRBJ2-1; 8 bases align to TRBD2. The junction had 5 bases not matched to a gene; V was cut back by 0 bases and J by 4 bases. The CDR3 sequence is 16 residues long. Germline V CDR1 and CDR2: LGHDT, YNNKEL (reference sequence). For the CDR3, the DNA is TGTGCCAGCAGCCAAGACCCCAGCGGGAGATACAATGAGCAGTTCTTC. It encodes CASSQDPSGRYNEQFF.

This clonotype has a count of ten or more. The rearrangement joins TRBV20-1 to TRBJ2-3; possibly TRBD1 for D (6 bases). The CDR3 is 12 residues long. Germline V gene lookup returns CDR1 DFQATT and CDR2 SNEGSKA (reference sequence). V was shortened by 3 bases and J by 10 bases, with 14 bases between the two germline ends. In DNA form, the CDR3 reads TGCAGTGCTAGTGAGGGGGAAGGGGCGCAGTATTTT. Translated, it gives CSASEGEGAQYF.

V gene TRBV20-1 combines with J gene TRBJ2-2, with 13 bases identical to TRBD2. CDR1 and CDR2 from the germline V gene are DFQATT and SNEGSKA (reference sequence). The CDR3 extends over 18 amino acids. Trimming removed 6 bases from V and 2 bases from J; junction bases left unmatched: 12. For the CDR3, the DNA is TGCAGTGCGCCTAGCCCGGGACTAGCGGGGAGAAACACCGGGGAGCTGTTTTTT. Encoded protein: CSAPSPGLAGRNTGELFF.

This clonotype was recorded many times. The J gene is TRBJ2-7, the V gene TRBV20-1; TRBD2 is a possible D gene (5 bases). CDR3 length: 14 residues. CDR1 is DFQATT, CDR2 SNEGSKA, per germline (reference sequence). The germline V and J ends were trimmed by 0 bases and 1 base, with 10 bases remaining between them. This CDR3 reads CSARDVAYSYEQYF. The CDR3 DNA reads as TGCAGTGCTAGAGATGTAGCGTATTCCTACGAGCAGTACTTC.

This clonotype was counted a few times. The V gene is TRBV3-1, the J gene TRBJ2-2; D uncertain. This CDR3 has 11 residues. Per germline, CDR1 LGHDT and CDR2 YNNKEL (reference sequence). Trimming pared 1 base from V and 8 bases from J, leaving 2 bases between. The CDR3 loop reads CASSQGGELFF. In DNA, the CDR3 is TGTGCCAGCAGCCAAGGAGGGGAGCTGTTTTTT.

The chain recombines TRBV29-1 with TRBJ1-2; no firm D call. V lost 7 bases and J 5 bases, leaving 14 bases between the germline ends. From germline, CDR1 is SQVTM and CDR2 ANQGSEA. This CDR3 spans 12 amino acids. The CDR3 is CSAGTDGYGYTF. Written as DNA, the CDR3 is TGCAGCGCTGGAACCGACGGTTATGGCTACACCTTC.

DNA for the CDR3: TGTGCCATCAGTGAGCGAGAGGACAGCGCCTACGAGCAGTACGTC. This translates into CAISEREDSAYEQYV. The gene calls are TRBV10-3 and TRBJ2-7, with D possibly being TRBD1 (6 bases). The V gene's germline CDR1 is ENHRY and CDR2 SYGVKD. Trimming removed 2 bases from V and 2 bases from J, with 13 bases in between. The CDR3 consists of 15 residues.

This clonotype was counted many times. The CDR3 loop is CASKDRGYNEQFF. The CDR3 DNA reads TGTGCCAGCAAGGACAGGGGATACAATGAGCAGTTCTTC. The chain employs TRBV2 and TRBJ2-1; TRBD1 agrees at 9 bases. The CDR3 length is 13 residues. Germline V CDR1 and CDR2: SNHLY, FYNNEI. With V trimmed by 7 bases and J by 4 bases, 2 bases remained unmatched.

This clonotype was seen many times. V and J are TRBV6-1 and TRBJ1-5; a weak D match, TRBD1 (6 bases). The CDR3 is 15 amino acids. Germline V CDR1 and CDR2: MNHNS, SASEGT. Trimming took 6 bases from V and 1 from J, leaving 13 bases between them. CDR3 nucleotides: TGTGCCAGCAGAGCAGGGGAGGAGAGCAATCAGCCCCAGCATTTT. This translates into CASRAGEESNQPQHF.

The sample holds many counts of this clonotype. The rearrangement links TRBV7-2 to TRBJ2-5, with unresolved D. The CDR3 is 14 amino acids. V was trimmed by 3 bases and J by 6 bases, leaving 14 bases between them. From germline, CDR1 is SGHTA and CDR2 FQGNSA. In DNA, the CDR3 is TGTGCCAGCAGCTTGGGCCTCAGTGGGCAGACCCAGTACTTC. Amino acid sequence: CASSLGLSGQTQYF.

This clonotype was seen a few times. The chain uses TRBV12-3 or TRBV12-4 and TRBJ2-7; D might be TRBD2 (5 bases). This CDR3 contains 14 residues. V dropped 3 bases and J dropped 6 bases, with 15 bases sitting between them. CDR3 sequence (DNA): TGTGCCAGCAGTTTTAGGGCTAGCCCTCTCGAGCAGTACTTC. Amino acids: CASSFRASPLEQYF.